Following are 15 T cell receptor beta chains from one sample sequenced in a study of CD8+ T cells in alopecia areata. Noted treatment: oral pan-JAK inhibitor, 5-10 mg twice daily. Extracted RNA was reverse transcribed into cDNA, the sequencing template. Generated by immunoSEQ multiplex PCR, the TCRdb table keeps only in-frame clones and is missing some. Of about 190,000 clones in the sample, 60% were seen once. This specimen consisted of CD4+ T cells sorted from blood, obtained at week 4, from a patient treated with tofacitinib. These receptors all stem from a human donor with alopecia areata.

J is TRBJ2-7 and V is TRBV29-1, with a possible D match to TRBD2 (5 bases). The CDR3 loop spans 14 amino acids. Looked up from germline, CDR1 is SQVTM and CDR2 is ANQGSEA. Deletions cut 4 bases from V and 0 bases from J, with 13 bases between. For the CDR3, the DNA is TGCAGCGTTGTCGGGGTCCGGGGCTCCTACGAGCAGTACTTC. Translating gives CSVVGVRGSYEQYF.

The J gene is TRBJ1-5, the V gene TRBV30; D remains ambiguous. V lost 2 bases to trimming and J lost 6 bases, with 11 bases between them. The CDR3 is 13 amino acids. Germline V gives CDR1 GTSNPN, CDR2 SVGIG (reference sequence). DNA for the CDR3: TGTGCCTGGAGTAGTGGGGTTCTTCAGCCCCAGCATTTT. This encodes CAWSSGVLQPQHF.

This chain links TRBV15 with TRBJ2-1; D not resolved. V gave up 4 bases and J gave up 1 base, with 14 bases separating them. CDR1 and CDR2 (germline): LNHNV, YYDKDF (reference sequence). CDR3 size: 16 residues. The CDR3 region has the DNA TGTGCCACCAGCAAAGAGCTAGGAGTTTCCTACAATGAGCAGTTCTTC. It translates to CATSKELGVSYNEQFF.

The J gene is TRBJ1-1, the V gene TRBV14; D is ambiguous. Germline CDR1 is SGHDN and CDR2 is FVKESK. The CDR3 sequence is 16 residues long. V dropped 4 bases and J dropped 0 bases, with 15 bases sitting between them. This CDR3 reads CASSPLLGSMNTEAFF. The CDR3 DNA reads as TGTGCCAGCAGCCCTCTATTAGGCAGCATGAACACTGAAGCTTTCTTT.

The chain recombines TRBV29-1 with TRBJ1-1; D gene ambiguous. This CDR3 comprises 13 residues. The V gene's germline CDR1 is SQVTM and CDR2 ANQGSEA. The germline V and J ends were trimmed by 3 bases and 5 bases, with 13 bases remaining between them. CDR3: CSVEAWQGTEAFF. CDR3 DNA: TGCAGCGTTGAGGCCTGGCAAGGGACTGAAGCTTTCTTT.

The CDR3 spells CASSQEDRAGKLFF. The CDR3 region has the DNA TGCGCCAGCAGCCAAGAGGACAGGGCGGGAAAACTGTTTTTT. The V and J genes are TRBV4-1 and TRBJ1-4, with 8 bases lining up with TRBD1. Looked up from germline, CDR1 is MGHRA and CDR2 is YSYEKL. The V and J ends lost 0 bases and 10 bases, in that order; junction bases with no gene match: 4. CDR3 length: 14 amino acids.

The chain recombines TRBV6-5 with TRBJ2-3, with D perhaps assigned TRBD1 or TRBD2 (5 bases each). The germline V gene encodes CDR1 MNHEY and CDR2 SVGAGI. The CDR3 is 15 residues long. Trimming stripped 7 bases from V and 1 base from J, with 15 bases between. CDR3 bases: TGTGCCAGCACAGGGCAGGGACGAGGCACAGATACGCAGTATTTT. The encoded protein is CASTGQGRGTDTQYF.

V gene TRBV5-4 combines with J gene TRBJ1-2; D is perhaps TRBD1 (5 bases). Germline loops: CDR1 SGHNT, CDR2 YYREEE (reference sequence). CDR3 length: 12 residues. V was cut by 3 bases and J by 4 bases, with 7 bases left in between. CDR3: CASSWGSYGYTF. CDR3 nucleotide sequence: TGTGCCAGCAGCTGGGGGTCCTATGGCTACACCTTC. The full variable domain, its missing parts supplied by reference TRBV5-4 and TRBJ1-2, is ETGVTQSPTHLIKTRGQQVTLRCSSQSGHNTVSWYQQALGQGPQFIFQYYREEENGRGNFPPRFSGLQFPNYSSELNVNALELDDSALYLCASSWGSYGYTFGSGTRLTVV.

J is TRBJ2-7 and V is TRBV25-1, with D possibly being TRBD1 (6 bases). CDR1 MGHDK and CDR2 SYGVNS come from the germline V gene. The CDR3 is 15 amino acids. V dropped 5 bases and J dropped 6 bases, with 20 bases sitting between them. CDR3 residues: CASSPWGPSGREQYF. The CDR3 DNA reads TGTGCCAGCAGTCCTTGGGGGCCCTCGGGGCGCGAGCAGTACTTC.

The chain joins TRBV29-1 to TRBJ2-6; D could derive from TRBD1 or TRBD2 (5 bases each). CDR1 and CDR2 (germline): SQVTM, ANQGSEA. Between the trimmed V and J ends, which lost 3 bases and 4 bases, there was a span of 10 bases. The CDR3 contains 14 residues. The CDR3 is CSVDGASGANVLTF. The CDR3, as DNA: TGCAGCGTTGACGGGGCTAGCGGGGCCAACGTCCTGACTTTC.

Details on this clone: Other DNA sequences in this specimen translate into the identical CDR3. J is TRBJ2-3 and V is TRBV30; D not certain. Between the trimmed V and J ends, which lost 1 base and 0 bases, there was a span of 5 bases. Germline V gives CDR1 GTSNPN, CDR2 SVGIG (reference sequence). CDR3 length equals 13 residues. The CDR3 sequence: CAWSGRSTDTQYF. Here the CDR3 DNA reads TGTGCCTGGAGTGGTCGGAGCACAGATACGCAGTATTTT.

This clone is a singleton in its sample. The CDR3 DNA reads as TGTGCCTGGAGCCAAGGGAGGGTTGAAGAGACCCAGTTCTTC. This gives the protein CAWSQGRVEETQFF. The V and J genes are TRBV30 and TRBJ2-1, with 7 bases matching TRBD2. Germline CDR1 is GTSNPN and CDR2 is SVGIG (reference sequence). The CDR3 length is 14 residues. The ends lost 3 bases at V and 13 bases at J; junction bases unmatched: 15.

To note about this clone: Other DNA sequences in this sample translate to the same CDR3. The rearrangement uses TRBV7-2 and TRBJ2-3, with D hard to call. The CDR3 is 12 residues long. V was cut by 5 bases and J by 2 bases, with 5 bases left in between. Germline V lookup: CDR1 SGHTA, CDR2 FQGNSA. CDR3 nucleotides: TGTGCCAGCAGCCCATACACAGATACGCAGTATTTT. Translated, it gives CASSPYTDTQYF.

This clone was observed a single time. The chain couples TRBV6-5 to TRBJ1-5; D might be TRBD1 (6 bases). V was clipped by 6 bases and J by 7 bases, with 10 bases between them. Germline values: CDR1 MNHEY, CDR2 SVGAGI. This CDR3 has 12 residues. In DNA, the CDR3 is TGTGCCAGCAGGAAGGGACAACAGCCCCAGCATTTT. Translation gives CASRKGQQPQHF.

The V gene is TRBV29-1, the J gene TRBJ1-3; D is unclear. Trimming left V 4 bases short and J 4 bases short, with 8 bases between. Germline V lookup: CDR1 SQVTM, CDR2 ANQGSEA. This CDR3 has 12 residues. The CDR3 nucleotides read TGCAGCGTTGCTCCGGGGGGAAACACCATATATTTT. It is translated as CSVAPGGNTIYF.